Shown below are 15 T cell receptor beta chains from a single sample sequenced in a study of blood T cell repertoires in COVID-19. Libraries were prepared by immunoSEQ multiplex PCR; TCRdb keeps only in-frame clonotypes and omits some of them. The data contain fewer than 300,000 clones, approximately 84% of them singletons. Sequences were obtained from peripheral blood. The receptors originated from a human donor with COVID-19, enrolled during active disease. The donor label of this sample is uncertain.

The V call is TRBV28, the J call TRBJ1-3; D may be TRBD1 (5 bases). Germline V gives CDR1 MDHEN, CDR2 SYDVKM. The germline V and J ends were trimmed by 3 bases and 1 base, with 16 bases remaining between them. This CDR3 contains 17 residues. The CDR3 reads CASSFGLQGGSGNTIYF. The CDR3 nucleotides read TGTGCCAGCAGTTTTGGGCTCCAGGGTGGATCTGGAAACACCATATATTTT.

V gene TRBV19 combines with J gene TRBJ2-2; 11 bases fit TRBD1. The CDR3 totals 14 residues. The V segment lost 4 bases and the J segment 7 bases; nucleotides outside the gene matches: 2. The germline V gene encodes CDR1 LNHDA and CDR2 SQIVND (reference sequence). DNA for the CDR3: TGTGCCAGTAGTAGGACAGGGGGCGGCGGGGAGCTGTTTTTT. It codes for CASSRTGGGGELFF.

The chain joins TRBV28 to TRBJ1-5; 10 bases align to TRBD1. V lost 1 base, J lost 0 bases, and 12 bases stayed unmatched. The germline gives CDR1 MDHEN, CDR2 SYDVKM. The CDR3 has 20 amino acids. CDR3 sequence reads: CASSLSGGTGDLHSNQPQHF. Here the CDR3 DNA reads TGTGCCAGCAGTTTATCGGGGGGGACAGGGGACCTTCATAGCAATCAGCCCCAGCATTTT. Full variable domain (missing parts from reference TRBV28 and TRBJ1-5): DVKVTQSSRYLVKRTGEKVFLECVQDMDHENMFWYRQDPGLGLRLIYFSYDVKMKEKGDIPEGYSVSREKKERFSLILESASTNQTSMYLCASSLSGGTGDLHSNQPQHFGDGTRLSIL.

The V gene is TRBV2, the J gene TRBJ2-7, with a weak D call TRBD2 (6 bases). The CDR3 is made up of 14 amino acids. Germline CDR1 and CDR2: SNHLY and FYNNEI. Trimming removed 10 bases at V and 4 bases at J, with 20 bases between. The CDR3 loop is CATHGGLPGYEQYF. The DNA of the CDR3 is TGTGCCACTCACGGGGGACTCCCTGGGTACGAGCAGTACTTC.

The chain couples TRBV11-2 to TRBJ2-5; 8 nucleotides line up with TRBD1. The CDR3 runs to 16 residues. The J segment lost 2 bases and the V segment lost 1 base, leaving 6 bases of the junction unmatched. Germline V gene sequence: CDR1 SGHAT, CDR2 FQNNGV. CDR3 in DNA: TGTGCCAGCAGCTTAGTACGTGGACAGGGACAAGAGACCCAGTACTTC. Its protein is CASSLVRGQGQETQYF.

V and J are TRBV7-2 and TRBJ2-7; a possible D gene is TRBD1 (6 bases). The germline gives CDR1 SGHTA, CDR2 FQGNSA. Trimming cost V 5 bases and J 4 bases, with 18 bases left between them. The CDR3 is 15 residues long. The CDR3 bases are TGTGCCAGCAGCCTGGACAGTCAGCAGGAGTACGAGCAGTACTTC. It specifies CASSLDSQQEYEQYF. The full variable domain, its missing parts supplied by reference TRBV7-2 and TRBJ2-7, is GAGVSQSPSNKVTEKGKDVELRCDPISGHTALYWYRQSLGQGLEFLIYFQGNSAPDKSGLPSDRFSAERTGGSVSTLTIQRTQQEDSAVYLCASSLDSQQEYEQYFGPGTRLTVT.

V and J are TRBV20-1 and TRBJ2-1; 7 bases map to TRBD2. This CDR3 contains 16 residues. Looked up from germline, CDR1 is DFQATT and CDR2 is SNEGSKA (reference sequence). The trim removed 3 bases at V and 4 bases at J, leaving 12 bases unmatched. Here the CDR3 reads CSASSGLGIRYNEQFF. The CDR3 nucleotides are TGCAGTGCTAGTAGCGGGCTCGGTATACGGTACAATGAGCAGTTCTTC.

This chain connects TRBV6-5 to TRBJ2-2; TRBD1 matches at 9 bases. The CDR3 runs to 15 residues. The junction had 7 bases not matched to a gene; V was cut back by 6 bases and J by 5 bases. Germline values: CDR1 MNHEY, CDR2 SVGAGI. CDR3 amino acids: CASRPWTGETGELFF. DNA for the CDR3: TGTGCCAGCAGACCCTGGACAGGGGAGACCGGGGAGCTGTTTTTT.

The rearrangement joins TRBV3-1 (or the pseudogene TRBV3-2) to TRBJ2-4; a weak D match, TRBD1 (5 bases). The CDR3 runs to 14 residues. The germline gives CDR1 LGHDT, CDR2 YNNKEL (reference sequence). V was clipped by 0 bases and J by 8 bases, with 11 bases between them. CDR3 DNA: TGTGCCAGCAGCCAAGATCAGGGTTTAGACATTCAGTACTTC. As protein: CASSQDQGLDIQYF.

This chain uses TRBV12-3 or TRBV12-4 with TRBJ1-5; D remains ambiguous. The CDR3 runs 13 residues. Trimming left V 6 bases short and J 4 bases short, with 10 bases between. The CDR3 sequence: CASRSSSNQPQHF. The CDR3 DNA sequence: TGTGCCAGCAGATCCAGTTCGAATCAGCCCCAGCATTTT.

V is TRBV6-5 and J is TRBJ2-3; no reliable D call. CDR3 size: 11 residues. The germline V and J ends were trimmed by 2 bases and 10 bases, with 7 bases remaining between them. Germline CDR1 is MNHEY and CDR2 is SVGAGI. This CDR3 reads CASSYKRAQYF. The DNA of the CDR3 is TGTGCCAGCAGTTACAAAAGAGCGCAGTATTTT.

The J gene is TRBJ2-6, the V gene TRBV7-9; 7 nucleotides align to TRBD2. The V gene end was trimmed by 11 bases and the J gene end by 0 bases; junction bases not matched to a gene: 1. The CDR3 runs 13 residues. Germline loops: CDR1 SEHNR, CDR2 FQNEAQ (reference sequence). The CDR3: CAGGDSGANVLTF. The CDR3 coding sequence is TGTGCCGGGGGGGACTCTGGGGCCAACGTCCTGACTTTC.

J is TRBJ2-2 and V is TRBV27; D is possibly TRBD1 (6 bases). Germline lookup yields CDR1 MNHEY and CDR2 SMNVEV (reference sequence). Trimming took off 1 base at V and 7 bases at J, with 19 bases between the two ends. The CDR3 sequence is 17 residues long. CDR3 nucleotide sequence: TGTGCCAGCAGTTTATTCTGGGATCAGGGGATGAGCGGGGAGCTGTTTTTT. Its protein is CASSLFWDQGMSGELFF.

The J gene is TRBJ1-1, the V gene TRBV19, with D perhaps matching TRBD1 (6 bases). Germline assignment: CDR1 LNHDA and CDR2 SQIVND (reference sequence). Trimming took 2 bases from V and 6 from J, leaving 16 bases between them. This CDR3 comprises 15 residues. The DNA for the CDR3 is TGTGCCAGTAGTATAACAGGGATCGGGAGGGCTGAAGCTTTCTTT. It codes for CASSITGIGRAEAFF.

In DNA form, the CDR3 reads TGTGCCAGCAGCCGTACCGGGGTTACCTCTGGAAACACCATATATTTT. The encoded protein is CASSRTGVTSGNTIYF. The chain uses TRBV3-1 (or the pseudogene TRBV3-2) and TRBJ1-3; D is ambiguous. Germline lookup yields CDR1 LGHDT and CDR2 YNNKEL (reference sequence). CDR3 size: 16 residues. V lost 4 bases to trimming and J lost 0 bases, with 13 bases between them.